Each of the 24 T cell receptor beta chains below was sequenced from the same sample in a study of T cell changes during pregnancy in multiple sclerosis. Produced via immunoSEQ multiplex PCR; TCRdb's table is partial and in-frame only. This sample has about 100,000 clones; 92% occur once, and the top ten carry 0.78%. The material sequenced was peripheral blood, taken in the third trimester of pregnancy. The receptors were gathered from a female donor in good health, enrolled as a control in a pregnancy study.

The chain joins TRBV27 to TRBJ2-7, with TRBD2 identical over 8 bases. This CDR3 is built from 15 residues. With V trimmed by 3 bases and J by 2 bases, 6 bases remained unmatched. Germline values: CDR1 MNHEY, CDR2 SMNVEV (reference sequence). The DNA for the CDR3 is TGTGCCAGCAGTTTCGAAGCGGGGGACACCTACGAGCAGTACTTC. Protein: CASSFEAGDTYEQYF.

The chain combines TRBV27 with TRBJ2-7; 14 bases match TRBD2. J lost 3 bases, V lost 0 bases, and 4 bases had no gene match. The CDR3 has 17 residues. The germline V gene has CDR1 MNHEY and CDR2 SMNVEV (reference sequence). The CDR3 DNA reads as TGTGCCAGCAGTTTATCGACTAGCGGGGGGGGTTTCTACGAGCAGTACTTC. It is translated as CASSLSTSGGGFYEQYF.

The genes are TRBV19 and TRBJ1-2, with 7 nucleotides matching TRBD1. CDR1 is LNHDA, CDR2 SQIVND, per germline (reference sequence). This CDR3 is built from 14 residues. The trim removed 7 bases at V and 4 bases at J, leaving 9 bases unmatched. The CDR3 DNA is TGTGCCAGTACAGACAGGGAATGGTTCTATGGCTACACCTTC. Residues: CASTDREWFYGYTF.

This chain joins TRBV28 and TRBJ1-2, with D unresolved. The CDR3 has 15 amino acids. V dropped 6 bases and J dropped 4 bases, with 18 bases sitting between them. Germline-derived CDR1 and CDR2 are MDHEN and SYDVKM. The CDR3 DNA reads TGTGCCAGCAGCCCCACGGAACTACTCGGCTATGGCTACACCTTC. The encoded protein is CASSPTELLGYGYTF.

To note about this clone: The same CDR3 arises from other DNA sequences in this sample as well. The chain has TRBV6-5 and TRBJ1-2, with D possibly matching TRBD1 (5 bases). The CDR3 is made up of 14 amino acids. V lost 0 bases, J lost 8 bases, and 13 bases lay in between. Per germline, CDR1 MNHEY and CDR2 SVGAGI. The CDR3 DNA sequence: TGTGCCAGCAGTTACTCGTCCCCTGGGGGGGGCTACACCTTC. It translates to CASSYSSPGGGYTF.

The V gene is TRBV5-6, the J gene TRBJ2-1; 8 nucleotides agree with TRBD1. Germline lookup yields CDR1 SGHDT and CDR2 YYEEEE. J gave up 4 bases and V 3 bases, and 3 bases lay outside the gene matches. The CDR3 contains 14 residues. In DNA form, the CDR3 reads TGTGCCAGCAGCTCCGGGACAGGATACAATGAGCAGTTCTTC. Its protein product is CASSSGTGYNEQFF.

The CDR3 reads CASSLEGTGREQYF. CDR3 DNA sequence: TGCGCCAGCAGCTTGGAGGGTACAGGGAGAGAGCAGTACTTC. V gene TRBV5-1 combines with J gene TRBJ2-7; a weak D match, TRBD1 (6 bases). The ends were cut back, 0 bases at V and 7 bases at J, with 14 bases in the middle. The germline gives CDR1 SGHRS, CDR2 YFSETQ. The CDR3 has 14 amino acids.

The rearrangement joins TRBV18 to TRBJ1-1; D remains unclear. Deletions cut 5 bases from V and 1 base from J, with 8 bases between. The CDR3 is made up of 13 amino acids. Looked up from germline, CDR1 is KGHSH and CDR2 is LQKENI. In DNA, the CDR3 is TGTGCCAGCTCATCTCAGGAGAACACTGAAGCTTTCTTT. The encoded protein is CASSSQENTEAFF.

V is TRBV10-3 and J is TRBJ2-7; perhaps TRBD1 as D (6 bases). V gave up 9 bases and J gave up 3 bases, with 9 bases separating them. The CDR3 is 11 residues long. Germline values: CDR1 ENHRY, CDR2 SYGVKD. CDR3 nucleotide sequence: TGTGCCATAGGACAGAACTACGAGCAGTACTTC. This encodes CAIGQNYEQYF.

J is TRBJ2-7 and V is TRBV6-6; 10 positions match TRBD1. Germline lookup yields CDR1 MNHNY and CDR2 SVGAGI (reference sequence). This CDR3 is 14 amino acids long. The V and J ends lost 5 bases and 6 bases, in that order; junction bases with no gene match: 7. Here the CDR3 DNA reads TGTGCCAGCAGTGGTGGGACAGGGGTTGGCGAGCAGTACTTC. It encodes CASSGGTGVGEQYF.

The chain couples TRBV2 to TRBJ1-1; 8 bases agree with TRBD1. V lost 6 bases to trimming and J lost 1 base; unmatched junction nucleotides: 10. Germline V gene sequence: CDR1 SNHLY, CDR2 FYNNEI. The CDR3 runs 16 residues. The CDR3 protein is CASRSDRAIGNTEAFF. CDR3 in DNA: TGTGCCAGCAGATCGGACAGGGCGATTGGGAACACTGAAGCTTTCTTT.

The chain has TRBV30 and TRBJ2-7; D uncertain. Trimming stripped 3 bases from V and 0 bases from J, with 6 bases between. CDR1 is GTSNPN, CDR2 SVGIG, per germline (reference sequence). There are 12 residues in the CDR3. The CDR3 DNA reads TGTGCCTGGAGGAGGTCCTCCTACGAGCAGTACTTC. This encodes CAWRRSSYEQYF.

This clone was counted between two and nine times. The rearrangement uses TRBV27 and TRBJ1-6; 11 nucleotides match TRBD1. Germline loops: CDR1 MNHEY, CDR2 SMNVEV (reference sequence). V lost 2 bases and J lost 9; bases outside the gene matches: 0. The CDR3 sequence is 14 residues long. The CDR3 coding sequence is TGTGCCAGCAGTTTAGGGACAGGGGGTTCACCCCTCCACTTT. Translated: CASSLGTGGSPLHF.

The rearrangement links TRBV27 to TRBJ2-7, with D maybe TRBD2 (6 bases). V lost 3 bases to trimming and J lost 6 bases, with 15 bases between them. CDR3 size: 14 residues. Germline lookup yields CDR1 MNHEY and CDR2 SMNVEV (reference sequence). The CDR3 protein is CASSLGDLKGEQYF. The CDR3 nucleotides are TGTGCCAGCAGTTTGGGGGACTTGAAGGGCGAGCAGTACTTC.

The chain links TRBV4-1 to TRBJ1-2; weak D call: TRBD1 (5 bases). The CDR3 covers 14 residues. Germline CDR1 and CDR2: MGHRA and YSYEKL. V was pared by 3 bases and J by 4 bases, with 12 bases between. CDR3 nucleotides: TGCGCCAGCAGCCATAACGGGGGGGTCTATGGCTACACCTTC. Protein: CASSHNGGVYGYTF.

The chain combines TRBV15 with TRBJ1-5; a possible D gene is TRBD1 (6 bases). The CDR3 length is 15 residues. Germline V gene sequence: CDR1 LNHNV, CDR2 YYDKDF (reference sequence). V lost 6 bases to trimming and J lost 0 bases, with 12 bases between them. The CDR3 coding sequence is TGTGCCACCAGAGGGGCAGGGGATAGCAATCAGCCCCAGCATTTT. Protein sequence: CATRGAGDSNQPQHF.

This chain links TRBV30 with TRBJ2-4; possible D gene TRBD2, 5 bases. V lost 4 bases, J lost 6 bases, and 16 bases lay in between. CDR1 GTSNPN and CDR2 SVGIG come from the germline V gene (reference sequence). The CDR3 runs to 14 residues. The CDR3 loop is CAWTPELGRNIQYF. The CDR3 nucleotides are TGTGCCTGGACGCCCGAATTAGGGAGAAACATTCAGTACTTC. The whole variable domain, filled in from reference TRBV30 and TRBJ2-4, reads SQTIHQWPATLVQPVGSPLSLECTVEGTSNPNLYWYRQAAGRGLQLLFYSVGIGQISSEVPQNLSASRPQDRQFILSSKKLLLSDSGFYLCAWTPELGRNIQYFGAGTRLSVL.

This chain uses TRBV19 with TRBJ2-2, with 9 bases aligning to TRBD1. Per germline, CDR1 LNHDA and CDR2 SQIVND (reference sequence). After removal of 9 bases from V and 5 bases from J, the junction contained 10 bases not matched to a gene. This CDR3 has 15 residues. CDR3: CASSLGTGLTGELFF. For the CDR3, the DNA is TGTGCCAGCAGTCTAGGGACAGGGCTAACCGGGGAGCTGTTTTTT.

V gene TRBV19 combines with J gene TRBJ1-2; 11 nucleotides agree with TRBD1. V lost 5 bases, J lost 4 bases, and 9 bases stayed unmatched. CDR3 length equals 16 residues. Germline V lookup: CDR1 LNHDA, CDR2 SQIVND (reference sequence). CDR3 amino acids: CASSFPGQGVRYGYTF. In DNA, the CDR3 is TGTGCCAGTAGTTTCCCGGGACAGGGGGTCCGCTATGGCTACACCTTC.

The chain combines TRBV4-1 with TRBJ2-1; weak D call: TRBD2 (5 bases). CDR3 length equals 13 residues. CDR1 is MGHRA, CDR2 YSYEKL, per germline. The V and J ends lost 2 bases and 5 bases respectively, with 7 bases between them. CDR3 coding DNA: TGCGCCAGCAGCCAAACTAGTAACAATGAGCAGTTCTTC. Translation: CASSQTSNNEQFF.

The V and J genes are TRBV11-3 and TRBJ2-7, with TRBD1 matching 10 bases. Germline V gene data show CDR1 as SGHNT and CDR2 as YENEEA. The CDR3 is 14 residues long. V dropped 4 bases and J dropped 6; count of bases not matched to a gene: 6. CDR3 region: CASSYDRGQGEQYF. CDR3 coding DNA: TGTGCCAGCAGCTACGACAGGGGGCAAGGCGAGCAGTACTTC.

The chain couples TRBV7-2 to TRBJ2-3; 11 bases match TRBD2. The CDR3 is 16 amino acids. J lost 2 bases, V lost 5 bases, and 6 bases had no gene match. Per the germline V gene, CDR1 is SGHTA and CDR2 is FQGNSA. The CDR3 bases are TGTGCCAGCAGCAGAGGGACTAGCGGCCTCACAGATACGCAGTATTTT. This sequence encodes CASSRGTSGLTDTQYF.

The chain joins TRBV10-1 to TRBJ2-7, with 7 bases aligning to TRBD1. V dropped 6 bases and J dropped 6; count of bases not matched to a gene: 5. The CDR3 totals 12 residues. The germline V gene has CDR1 WNHNN and CDR2 SYGVQD (reference sequence). CDR3 DNA: TGCGCCAGCAGAACACAGGGGTTCGAGCAGTACTTC. It yields the protein CASRTQGFEQYF.

The rearrangement uses TRBV7-9 and TRBJ2-5; 11 nucleotides align to TRBD2. Germline assignment: CDR1 SEHNR and CDR2 FQNEAQ (reference sequence). The J segment lost 5 bases and the V segment lost 6 bases, leaving 17 bases of the junction unmatched. The CDR3 has 18 residues. CDR3 protein: CASRTLTSGDQRGETQYF. In DNA, the CDR3 is TGTGCCAGCAGGACGCTGACTAGCGGGGACCAGCGAGGGGAGACCCAGTACTTC.